These T cell receptor beta chains were read from a single sample in a study of siplizumab effects on memory and regulatory T cells. Sequenced by immunoSEQ multiplex PCR; TCRdb stores in-frame clones only, minus some. Of 100,000 or so clones in the sample, 90% to 95% were seen once. Sequenced input: CD4+ T cells sorted from blood. These receptors all stem from a human donor in good health. CDR3s include the opening cysteine and the closing phenylalanine or tryptophan. A D gene is named only where the DNA matches it firmly. Only part of the rows carry a size: once, few, many, or a class if the clone is expanded.

V,D,size,J,DNA,CDR3
TRBV5-1,-,-,TRBJ2-7,TGCGCCAGCAGCTTGGGGGACTCCGCCTTGTACGAGCAGTACTTC,CASSLGDSALYEQYF
TRBV4-2,TRBD2,-,TRBJ2-1,TGTGCCAGCAGCCGTTTAGCGGGTTCCTGCAATGAGCAGTTCTTC,CASSRLAGSCNEQFF
TRBV15,TRBD1,-,TRBJ2-5,TGTGCCACCAGCAAGGGGGCCCAAGAGACCCAGTACTTC,CATSKGAQETQYF
TRBV11-3,-,few,TRBJ2-3,TGTGCCAGCAGCTGGGCAGGCACTAGCACAGATACGCAGTATTTT,CASSWAGTSTDTQYF
TRBV20-1,-,-,TRBJ2-3,TGCAGTGCTCAGCAGGATACGCAGTATTTT,CSAQQDTQYF
TRBV20-1,-,few,TRBJ2-7,TGCAGTGCTAACTACGAGCAGTACTTC,CSANYEQYF
TRBV30,TRBD2,-,TRBJ2-2,TGTGCCTGGGAACTAGCGGGAGGACGCACCGGGGAGCTGTTTTTT,CAWELAGGRTGELFF
TRBV20-1,-,-,TRBJ2-1,TGCAGTGCTAGGAACAACAATGAGCAGTTCTTC,CSARNNNEQFF
TRBV2,TRBD1,-,TRBJ2-3,TGTGCCAGCACTAGGGACAGGAGCACAGATACGCAGTATTTT,CASTRDRSTDTQYF
TRBV6-5,TRBD2,-,TRBJ2-1,TGTGCCAGCAGTTACACTAGCGGAAGTAAAAACAATGAGCAGTTCTTC,CASSYTSGSKNNEQFF
TRBV28,TRBD1,once,TRBJ1-2,TGTGCCAGCAGACAATTGAGGGGGCATAACTATGGCTACACCTTC,CASRQLRGHNYGYTF
TRBV27,-,-,TRBJ2-7,TGTGCCAGCAGACCCTCCTTCCGCTACGAGCAGTACTTC,CASRPSFRYEQYF
TRBV2,-,-,TRBJ2-6,TGTGCCAGCAGTGATTATCCCTATGACTCTGGGGCCAACGTCCTGACTTTC,CASSDYPYDSGANVLTF
TRBV18,TRBD1,-,TRBJ2-2,TGTGCCAGCTCACCACGGGACAGTAACACCGGGGAGCTGTTTTTT,CASSPRDSNTGELFF
TRBV7-9,-,many,TRBJ1-2,TGTGCCAGCAGCTTAGAAAGGATCGCTAACTATGGCTACACCTTC,CASSLERIANYGYTF
TRBV10-3,-,-,TRBJ2-7,TGTGCCATCAGCGAGGGGGTGTCCTACGAGCAGTACTTC,CAISEGVSYEQYF
TRBV12-5,-,once,TRBJ2-2,TGTGCTAGTGGTCGGGGGAGCGGCACCGGGGAGCTGTTTTTT,CASGRGSGTGELFF